This entry is about one TCR beta chain. The CDR3 extends over 17 amino acids. Trimming stripped 3 bases from V and 0 bases from J, with 19 bases between. Per the germline V gene, CDR1 is SQVTM and CDR2 is ANQGSEA. PCR was performed using 60 Vbeta and 13 Jbeta primers. The repertoire was sequenced with immunoSEQ multiplex PCR; TCRdb's copy has only in-frame clones and lacks some. The table lists approximately 220,000 clones, about three quarters of them singletons. This record belongs to a study of cytomegalovirus exposure and HLA in healthy donors. The wider study: Around 86 million unique TCRs, all from HLA-typed donors, were included in an early release of the data.

The TCR sequence derives from a man aged 40-50 years in good health and CMV-seronegative. Sequencing was carried out using PBMCs. The chain recombines TRBV29-1 with TRBJ2-3; perhaps TRBD1 as D (5 bases). CDR3 DNA sequence: TGCAGCGTTGAGAAGGGGCGAGGAACATCTAGCACAGATACGCAGTATTTT. It codes for CSVEKGRGTSSTDTQYF.